Listed below are T cell receptor beta chains from one sample, sequenced in a study of blood T cell repertoires in COVID-19. Sequencing was performed with immunoSEQ multiplex PCR; in TCRdb, only in-frame clones are kept and a portion is missing. The repertoire holds some 250,000 clones, with roughly 84% as singletons. The sample taken for sequencing was peripheral blood. The receptors stem from a woman between 18 and 29 years old with acute or convalescent COVID-19. Both conserved end residues are part of each CDR3. D genes are given only for firm matches. A clone size is listed for some rows: how often the clone was seen (once, few, many), or a class if it is expanded.

j_call,v_call,clone_size,d_call,cdr3_nt,cdr3_aa
TRBJ2-1,TRBV5-6,.,.,TGTGCCAGCAGCGCGGAACTAGCTGATCAGTTCTTC,CASSAELADQFF
TRBJ2-7,TRBV7-2,once,TRBD1,TGTGCCAGCAGCTTACAGTATGGGACAGCCTACGAGCAGTACTTC,CASSLQYGTAYEQYF
TRBJ1-4,TRBV6-2/TRBV6-3,.,.,TGTGCCAGCAGTTACCGGTATAATGAAAAACTGTTTTTT,CASSYRYNEKLFF
TRBJ1-1,TRBV13,.,.,TGTGCCAGCACCCCCCCGGGAGGGGGGGACACTGAAGCTTTCTTT,CASTPPGGGDTEAFF
TRBJ1-5,TRBV19,few,.,TGTGCCAGCGATCGGGCCCATCGGGGGCAGCCCCAGCATTTT,CASDRAHRGQPQHF
TRBJ2-1,TRBV19,.,TRBD2,TGTGCCAGTAGTATTGGGAGCCTAGCGGGGTACAATGAGCAGTTCTTC,CASSIGSLAGYNEQFF
TRBJ2-5,TRBV5-5,.,.,TGTGCCAGCAGCTTCCGGGGAGAGACCCAGTACTTC,CASSFRGETQYF
TRBJ2-1,TRBV7-9,.,.,TGTGCCAGCAGCCCTCCGGGTCCCTACAATGAGCAGTTCTTC,CASSPPGPYNEQFF
TRBJ2-1,TRBV5-1,.,TRBD2,TGCGCCAGCACTAGCGGGAAGACACACAATGAGCAGTTCTTC,CASTSGKTHNEQFF
TRBJ2-5,TRBV5-4,.,.,TGTGCCAGCAGCTTGGACAGGAAGAGACAAGAGACCCAGTACTTC,CASSLDRKRQETQYF
TRBJ2-1,TRBV4-2,.,.,TGTGCCAGCAGCCAAGGGGGCGGGGAGAGCTCCTACAATGAGCAGTTCTTC,CASSQGGGESSYNEQFF
TRBJ1-1,TRBV6-6,.,TRBD1,TGTGCCAGCAGACGATCGCCCGGGACAGGGGACACTGAAGCTTTCTTT,CASRRSPGTGDTEAFF
TRBJ1-4,TRBV28,.,.,TGTGCCAGCAGTTTATTGGCCAAGGGGAATGAAAAACTGTTTTTT,CASSLLAKGNEKLFF
TRBJ1-1,TRBV5-5,.,.,TGTGCCAGCAGCTTGATCGCTGAAGCTTTCTTT,CASSLIAEAFF
TRBJ2-7,TRBV2,.,.,TGTGCCAGCATGCCCTCTCTCAGCTCCTACGAGCAGTACTTC,CASMPSLSSYEQYF
TRBJ2-7,TRBV7-8,.,.,TGTGCCAGCAGCCCACTGGGGCTCGGGTACGAGCAGTACTTC,CASSPLGLGYEQYF
TRBJ2-5,TRBV5-1,.,.,TGCGCCAGCAGCTTTACAACGGGGTACCAAGAGACCCAGTACTTC,CASSFTTGYQETQYF
TRBJ2-5,TRBV11-2,.,TRBD2,TGTGCCAGCAGCTTAGTCTTTGCGGGAGAGGAGACCCAGTACTTC,CASSLVFAGEETQYF